This T cell receptor beta chain was captured in a study of CD8+CD57+ T cells in acquired aplastic anemia. TCR beta VDJ and CDR3 profiling used genomic DNA as template. TCRdb used MiXCR to reprocess the reads, holding one entry per CDR3 protein. This table holds under 250,000 distinct CDR3 sequences, around 45% found once. Patients included in sequencing had previously demonstrated CD8+CD57+ cell expansion by flow cytometry. The study, taken as a whole, reports: Patients did not significantly differ from controls in CD8+ Simpson's diversity. Patients and controls shared some 30 CD8+ CDR3 sequences, highly expressed in patients.

In regard to this clonotype: As yet, its antigen is unknown.

The junction had 4 bases not matched to a gene; V was cut back by 8 bases and J by 7 bases. The CDR3 length is 13 residues. Germline V gene sequence: CDR1 MNHNY, CDR2 SVGAGI (reference sequence). Sequenced input: sorted CD4+, CD8+, or CD8+CD57+ T cells (not recorded which) from PBMCs. The J gene is TRBJ1-6, the V gene TRBV6-6, with TRBD1 matching over 8 bases. The TCR sequence derives from a human donor with aplastic anemia. DNA for the CDR3: TGTGCCAGCGAGGACAGGGACAATTCACCCCTCCACTTT. Residues: CASEDRDNSPLHF.